This T cell receptor (beta chain) comes out of a study of cytomegalovirus exposure and HLA in healthy donors. Study as a whole: HLA-typed donors were the source of tens of millions of unique TCRs, which an early data release held.

Remarks on this clone: An end of the junction differs from the germline gene, which may be a read error.

The CDR3 has 15 amino acids. Germline V gene lookup returns CDR1 SEHNR and CDR2 FQNEAQ (reference sequence). PCR was performed using 60 Vbeta and 13 Jbeta primers. The assay was immunoSEQ multiplex PCR, and TCRdb's table has in-frame clones only and misses some. The sample lists some 98,000 clones, about 81% occurring once. This TCR derives from a man in his forties in good health and CMV-seronegative. The source material was PBMCs. This chain connects TRBV7-9 to TRBJ1-4, with 12 nucleotides matching TRBD1. CDR3: CSSSLGTGGFEKLFF. The CDR3 bases are TGTTCCAGCAGCTTAGGGACAGGGGGCTTTGAAAAACTGTTTTTT.